Below are 14 T cell receptor beta chains sequenced from a single sample in a study of blood T cell repertoires in COVID-19. Sequencing was performed with immunoSEQ multiplex PCR; in TCRdb, only in-frame clones are kept and a portion is missing. The table records 360,000 or so clones, approximately 84% of them present only once. Sequenced input: PBMCs or T cells enriched from blood (not recorded which). Receptor source: a woman in her 30s who had recovered from COVID-19.

The chain links TRBV5-1 to TRBJ1-4, with 11 nucleotides matching TRBD1. The germline gives CDR1 SGHRS, CDR2 YFSETQ. The CDR3 loop spans 15 amino acids. V lost 2 bases to trimming and J lost 7 bases; unmatched junction nucleotides: 4. CDR3 amino acids: CASSFGQGAGEKLFF. The CDR3 DNA follows: TGCGCCAGCAGCTTCGGACAGGGGGCTGGTGAAAAACTGTTTTTT.

The rearrangement links TRBV21-1 to TRBJ1-2. TRBV21-1 is deemed a pseudogene. The CDR3 runs 15 residues. This CDR3 reads CASSPTLRPDYGYTF. CDR3 DNA: TGTGCCAGCAGCCCCACCCTGCGTCCCGATTATGGCTACACCTTC.

The gene calls are TRBV28 and TRBJ1-4; 9 nucleotides align to TRBD1. The V gene's germline CDR1 is MDHEN and CDR2 SYDVKM. Germline trimming cut 5 bases from V and 1 base from J; bases unmatched to any gene: 8. The CDR3 extends over 17 amino acids. CDR3 sequence reads: CASSTPLTGGTNEKLFF. Here the CDR3 DNA reads TGTGCCAGCAGTACCCCTTTGACAGGGGGAACTAATGAAAAACTGTTTTTT.

The chain carries TRBV27 and TRBJ2-2; 7 bases are a match to TRBD1. This CDR3 has 14 residues. V was pared by 5 bases and J by 6 bases, with 6 bases of the junction left unmatched. Germline V gene lookup returns CDR1 MNHEY and CDR2 SMNVEV (reference sequence). The chain's CDR3 is CASSKLQGAGELFF. Written as DNA, the CDR3 is TGTGCCAGCAGTAAACTGCAGGGGGCCGGGGAGCTGTTTTTT.

V and J are TRBV4-1 and TRBJ1-5; possibly TRBD1 for D (5 bases). The germline V and J ends were trimmed by 0 bases and 11 bases, with 14 bases remaining between them. Germline CDR1 is MGHRA and CDR2 is YSYEKL. The CDR3 is 14 residues long. The CDR3 loop reads CASSQDYEGRSQHF. The CDR3 DNA sequence: TGCGCCAGCAGCCAAGATTACGAGGGGAGGTCCCAGCATTTT.

V is TRBV5-8 and J is TRBJ2-2; the match to TRBD1 covers 7 bases. The V and J ends lost 0 bases and 3 bases, in that order; junction bases with no gene match: 2. Germline CDR1 reads SGHTS; CDR2 reads YDEGEE. This CDR3 has 15 amino acids. CDR3 region: CASSLGQGHTGELFF. In DNA form, the CDR3 reads TGTGCCAGCAGCTTGGGACAGGGACACACCGGGGAGCTGTTTTTT.

J is TRBJ2-7 and V is TRBV11-3; 7 bases align to TRBD1. Per the germline V gene, CDR1 is SGHNT and CDR2 is YENEEA. This CDR3 contains 13 residues. V lost 6 bases and J lost 6; bases outside the gene matches: 8. The CDR3 spells CASSMGQLGEQYF. For the CDR3, the DNA is TGTGCCAGCAGTATGGGACAGTTGGGCGAGCAGTACTTC.

This clone was observed a single time. This chain links TRBV4-1 with TRBJ2-1, with 11 bases matching TRBD2. CDR3 length: 15 residues. The J segment lost 6 bases and the V segment lost 6 bases, leaving 7 bases of the junction unmatched. The germline CDR1 and CDR2 sequences are MGHRA and YSYEKL. The CDR3 sequence: CASRVTSGTFNEQFF. CDR3 DNA: TGCGCCAGCAGAGTGACTAGCGGGACTTTCAATGAGCAGTTCTTC.

The gene calls are TRBV2 and TRBJ1-2; 10 positions match TRBD1. This CDR3 comprises 15 residues. Germline-derived CDR1 and CDR2 are SNHLY and FYNNEI. V trimming: 6 bases; J trimming: 3 bases; junction bases outside the gene matches: 7. CDR3 loop: CASRRRDRGDYGYTF. As DNA, the CDR3 is TGTGCCAGCAGACGCCGGGACAGGGGTGACTATGGCTACACCTTC.

The CDR3 spells CASSLTPPAGFAEAFF. DNA of the CDR3: TGTGCCAGCAGTTTAACCCCCCCGGCAGGGTTCGCTGAAGCTTTCTTT. This chain connects TRBV27 to TRBJ1-1; D perhaps matches TRBD1 (5 bases). The CDR3 sequence is 16 residues long. Trimming pared 2 bases from V and 6 bases from J, leaving 19 bases between. CDR1 is MNHEY and CDR2 is SMNVEV in the germline V gene (reference sequence).

V and J are TRBV5-4 and TRBJ1-1; D unresolved. CDR3 length: 13 amino acids. From germline, CDR1 is SGHNT and CDR2 YYREEE (reference sequence). Trimming stripped 7 bases from V and 1 base from J, with 11 bases between. CDR3 protein: CASRDWSNTEAFF. The CDR3 coding sequence is TGTGCCAGCCGAGACTGGTCGAACACTGAAGCTTTCTTT.

The chain carries TRBV11-3 and TRBJ1-1; D is uncertain. Germline CDR1 is SGHNT and CDR2 is YENEEA. The CDR3 consists of 13 residues. The V end lost 4 bases, the J end lost 0 bases, and 6 bases lay between the germline ends. This chain's CDR3 is CASSSDMNTEAFF. The CDR3 DNA is TGTGCCAGCAGCTCCGACATGAACACTGAAGCTTTCTTT.

The rearrangement links TRBV7-2 to TRBJ2-1, with 8 bases aligning to TRBD2. The CDR3 runs to 18 residues. V dropped 1 base and J dropped 4; count of bases not matched to a gene: 12. Germline loops: CDR1 SGHTA, CDR2 FQGNSA. The chain's CDR3 is CASSLGSGSGELYNEQFF. The CDR3, as DNA: TGTGCCAGCAGCTTAGGATCAGGTAGCGGGGAGTTATACAATGAGCAGTTCTTC.

The chain's CDR3 is CASSIQGFTETQYF. The CDR3 DNA reads TGTGCCAGTAGTATCCAGGGGTTTACGGAGACCCAGTACTTC. The J gene is TRBJ2-5, the V gene TRBV19, with D perhaps matching TRBD1 (6 bases). Trimming pared 3 bases from V and 5 bases from J, leaving 13 bases between. This CDR3 spans 14 amino acids. The germline gives CDR1 LNHDA, CDR2 SQIVND (reference sequence). The full variable domain, completed using reference TRBV19 and TRBJ2-5, is DGGITQSPKYLFRKEGQNVTLSCEQNLNHDAMYWYRQDPGQGLRLIYYSQIVNDFQKGDIAEGYSVSREKKESFPLTVTSAQKNPTAFYLCASSIQGFTETQYFGPGTRLLVL.